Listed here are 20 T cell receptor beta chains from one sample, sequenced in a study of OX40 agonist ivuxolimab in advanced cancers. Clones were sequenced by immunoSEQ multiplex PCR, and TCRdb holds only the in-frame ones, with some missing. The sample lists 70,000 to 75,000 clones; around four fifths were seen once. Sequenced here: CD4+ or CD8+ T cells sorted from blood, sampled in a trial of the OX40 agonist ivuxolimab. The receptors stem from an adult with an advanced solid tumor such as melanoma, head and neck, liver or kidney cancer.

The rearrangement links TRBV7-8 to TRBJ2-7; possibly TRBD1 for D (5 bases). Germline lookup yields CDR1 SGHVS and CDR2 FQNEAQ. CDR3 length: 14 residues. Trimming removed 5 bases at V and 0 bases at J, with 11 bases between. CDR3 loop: CASSQGLNSYEQYV. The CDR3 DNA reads TGTGCCAGCAGCCAGGGATTGAACTCCTACGAGCAGTACGTC.

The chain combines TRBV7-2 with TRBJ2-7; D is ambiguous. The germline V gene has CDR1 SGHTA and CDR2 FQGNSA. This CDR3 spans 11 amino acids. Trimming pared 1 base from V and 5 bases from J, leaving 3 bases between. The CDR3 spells CASSLVNEQYF. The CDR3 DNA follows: TGTGCCAGCAGCTTAGTCAACGAGCAGTACTTC.

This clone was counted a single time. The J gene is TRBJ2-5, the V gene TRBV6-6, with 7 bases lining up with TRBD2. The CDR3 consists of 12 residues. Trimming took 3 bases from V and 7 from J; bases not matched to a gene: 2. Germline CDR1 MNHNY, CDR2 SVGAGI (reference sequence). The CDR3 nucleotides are TGTGCCAGCAGTTATGGGAGGGGGACCCAGTACTTC. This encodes CASSYGRGTQYF.

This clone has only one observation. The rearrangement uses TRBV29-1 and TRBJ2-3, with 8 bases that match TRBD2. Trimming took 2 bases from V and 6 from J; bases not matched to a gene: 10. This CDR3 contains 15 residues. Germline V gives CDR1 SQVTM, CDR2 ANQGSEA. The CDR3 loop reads CSVEPIAGPPDTQYF. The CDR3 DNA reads TGCAGCGTTGAACCTATAGCGGGGCCGCCGGATACGCAGTATTTT.

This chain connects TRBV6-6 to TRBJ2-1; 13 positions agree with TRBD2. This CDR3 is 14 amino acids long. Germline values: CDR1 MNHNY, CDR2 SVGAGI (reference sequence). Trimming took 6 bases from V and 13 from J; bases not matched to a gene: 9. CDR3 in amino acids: CASSRGTSGKLQFF. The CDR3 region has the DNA TGTGCCAGCAGCCGCGGGACTAGCGGGAAGTTACAGTTCTTC.

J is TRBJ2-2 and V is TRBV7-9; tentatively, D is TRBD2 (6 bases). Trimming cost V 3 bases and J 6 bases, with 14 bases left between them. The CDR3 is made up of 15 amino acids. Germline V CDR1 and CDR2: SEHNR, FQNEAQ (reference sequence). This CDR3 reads CASSFSSGRAGELFF. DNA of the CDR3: TGTGCCAGCAGCTTCTCGAGCGGGCGGGCCGGGGAGCTGTTTTTT.

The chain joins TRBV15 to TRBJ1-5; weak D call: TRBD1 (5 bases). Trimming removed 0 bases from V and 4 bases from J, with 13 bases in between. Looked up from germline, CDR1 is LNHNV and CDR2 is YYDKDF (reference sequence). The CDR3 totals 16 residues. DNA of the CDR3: TGTGCCACCAGCAGAGAGGGGGGAGGAGGAAATCAGCCCCAGCATTTT. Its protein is CATSREGGGGNQPQHF.

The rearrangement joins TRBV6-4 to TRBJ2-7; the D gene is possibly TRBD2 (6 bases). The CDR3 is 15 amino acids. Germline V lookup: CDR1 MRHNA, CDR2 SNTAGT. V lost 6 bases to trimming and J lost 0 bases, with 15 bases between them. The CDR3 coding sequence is TGTGCCAGCAGCACAATCCGGGACTCCTCCTACGAGCAGTACTTC. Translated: CASSTIRDSSYEQYF.

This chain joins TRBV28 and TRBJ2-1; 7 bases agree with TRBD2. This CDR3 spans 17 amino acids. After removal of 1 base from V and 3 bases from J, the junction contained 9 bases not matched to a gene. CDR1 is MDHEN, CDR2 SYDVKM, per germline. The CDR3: CASSLSLHRDYYNEQFF. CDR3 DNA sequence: TGTGCCAGCAGTTTATCTCTCCACCGGGACTACTACAATGAGCAGTTCTTC.

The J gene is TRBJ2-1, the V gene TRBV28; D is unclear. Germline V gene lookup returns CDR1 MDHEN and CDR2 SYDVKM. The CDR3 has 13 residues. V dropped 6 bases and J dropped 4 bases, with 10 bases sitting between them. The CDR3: CASRASIYNEQFF. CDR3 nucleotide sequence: TGTGCCAGCAGGGCTTCCATATACAATGAGCAGTTCTTC.

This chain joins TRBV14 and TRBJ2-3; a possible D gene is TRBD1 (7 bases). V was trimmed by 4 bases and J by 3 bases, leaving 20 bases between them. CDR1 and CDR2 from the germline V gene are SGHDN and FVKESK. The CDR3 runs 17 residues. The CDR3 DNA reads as TGTGCCAGCAGCCGAATCAAAGCGGGCAGGGGGACAGATACGCAGTATTTT. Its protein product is CASSRIKAGRGTDTQYF.

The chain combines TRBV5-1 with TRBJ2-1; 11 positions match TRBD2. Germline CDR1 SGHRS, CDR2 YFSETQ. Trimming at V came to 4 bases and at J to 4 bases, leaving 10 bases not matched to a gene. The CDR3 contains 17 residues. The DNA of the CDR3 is TGCGCCAGCAGCGCCTCGTTGGGGACTAGCGGATACAATGAGCAGTTCTTC. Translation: CASSASLGTSGYNEQFF.

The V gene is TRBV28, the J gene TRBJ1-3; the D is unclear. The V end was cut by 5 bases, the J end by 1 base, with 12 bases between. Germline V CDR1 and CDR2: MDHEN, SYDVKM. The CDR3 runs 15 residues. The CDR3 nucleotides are TGTGCCAGCAGTGAGTCAGTTTCTTCTGGAAACACCATATATTTT. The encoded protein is CASSESVSSGNTIYF.

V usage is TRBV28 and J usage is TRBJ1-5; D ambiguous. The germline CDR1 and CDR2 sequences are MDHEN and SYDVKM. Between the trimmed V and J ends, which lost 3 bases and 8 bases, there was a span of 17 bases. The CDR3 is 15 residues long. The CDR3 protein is CASSLRGPSLEPQHF. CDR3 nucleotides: TGTGCCAGCAGTTTGCGAGGGCCATCCCTCGAGCCCCAGCATTTT.

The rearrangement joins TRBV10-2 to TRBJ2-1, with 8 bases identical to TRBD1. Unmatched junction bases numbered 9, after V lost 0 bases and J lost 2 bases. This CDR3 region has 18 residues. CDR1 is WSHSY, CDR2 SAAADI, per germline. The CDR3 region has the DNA TGCGCCAGCAGTGAGTCGACCATTACAGGGGGTCCCTACAATGAGCAGTTCTTC. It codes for CASSESTITGGPYNEQFF.

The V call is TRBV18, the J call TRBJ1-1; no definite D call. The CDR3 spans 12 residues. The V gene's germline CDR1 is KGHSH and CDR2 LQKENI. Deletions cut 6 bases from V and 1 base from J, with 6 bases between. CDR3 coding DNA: TGTGCCAGCTCGTACACGAACACTGAAGCTTTCTTT. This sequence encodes CASSYTNTEAFF. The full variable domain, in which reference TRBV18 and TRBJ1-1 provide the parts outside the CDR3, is NAGVMQNPRHLVRRRGQEARLRCSPMKGHSHVYWYRQLPEEGLKFMVYLQKENIIDESGMPKERFSAEFPKEGPSILRIQQVVRGDSAAYFCASSYTNTEAFFGQGTRLTVV.

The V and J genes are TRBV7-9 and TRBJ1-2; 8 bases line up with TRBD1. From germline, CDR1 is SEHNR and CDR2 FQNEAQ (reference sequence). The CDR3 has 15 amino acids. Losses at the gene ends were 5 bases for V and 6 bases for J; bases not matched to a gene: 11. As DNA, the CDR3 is TGTGCCAGCAGCCGCCCTGACAGGGGCGATCATGGCTACACCTTC. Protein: CASSRPDRGDHGYTF.

The CDR3 is CASRTGYYGYTF. The CDR3 DNA is TGTGCCAGTAGGACAGGGTACTATGGCTACACCTTC. The V call is TRBV19, the J call TRBJ1-2, with TRBD1 matching 7 bases. Unmatched junction bases numbered 1, after V lost 6 bases and J lost 3 bases. CDR1 LNHDA and CDR2 SQIVND come from the germline V gene (reference sequence). The CDR3 has 12 residues.

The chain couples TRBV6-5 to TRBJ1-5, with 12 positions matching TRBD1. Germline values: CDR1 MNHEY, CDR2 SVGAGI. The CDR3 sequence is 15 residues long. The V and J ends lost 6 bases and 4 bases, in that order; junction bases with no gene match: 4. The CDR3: CASSRDRGQNQPQHF. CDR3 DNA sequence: TGTGCCAGCAGCAGGGACAGGGGGCAAAATCAGCCCCAGCATTTT.

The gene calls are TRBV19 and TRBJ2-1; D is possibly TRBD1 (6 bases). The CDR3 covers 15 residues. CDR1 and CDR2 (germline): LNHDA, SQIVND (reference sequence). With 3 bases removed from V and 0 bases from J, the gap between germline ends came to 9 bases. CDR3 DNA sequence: TGTGCCAGTAGTATGGAGACAGGCTCCTACAATGAGCAGTTCTTC. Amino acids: CASSMETGSYNEQFF.